This T cell receptor beta chain was found in a study of blood T cell repertoires in COVID-19. Whole-study context: Samples representing acute and convalescent COVID-19 were sourced from the United States, Italy and Spain. Sample material is recorded as cDNA or gDNA derived from T cells, B-cell-depleted T cells, or PBMCs.

The CDR3 sequence is 14 residues long. CDR1 is SGHRS and CDR2 is YFSETQ in the germline V gene. V lost 4 bases to trimming and J lost 5 bases; unmatched junction nucleotides: 8. Original processing methods: Using reference gene primer amplification, nucleated cell counts were estimated. Assay used: immunoSEQ multiplex PCR; TCRdb lists only in-frame clones, some missing. V, J and clone size are taken as reported in that table, and D and trimming were inferred from the DNA itself. The profile shows roughly 100,000 clones, around 84% of them singletons. The chain combines TRBV5-1 with TRBJ1-2; 7 bases agree with TRBD1. The sequencing sample was made of peripheral blood. This TCR was recovered from a man in his sixties or seventies with active or convalescent COVID-19. CDR3 amino acids: CASSPTGNGYGYTF. The CDR3 DNA reads TGCGCCAGCAGCCCGACAGGGAACGGATATGGCTACACCTTC.